A single sample is the source of the 28 T cell receptor beta chains below, sequenced in a study of regulatory T cells in long-lasting Graves disease. The time point is: newly diagnosed GD, antithyroid drugs for less than 3 months. Construction of the TCR library relied on RNA isolated from PBMCs. CDR3 regions were amplified by Arm-PCR using iRepertoire HTBI primers to build TCR beta libraries. TCRdb fed the multiplex PCR reads into MiXCR, producing one record per CDR3 protein. The table records 550,000 to 600,000 distinct CDR3 sequences, about 16% of them present only once. The same sample was also studied in work on T cells in Graves' hyperthyroidism and ophthalmopathy.

The source material was peripheral blood mononuclear cells (PBMCs), sampled at new diagnosis, from a patient treated with antithyroid drugs. The receptors were gathered from a man between 18 and 29 years old with Graves disease.

This clonotype came up many times. The J gene is TRBJ2-3, the V gene TRBV20-1, with 9 bases that match TRBD1. V lost 7 bases, J lost 2 bases, and 10 bases stayed unmatched. Germline V gives CDR1 DFQATT, CDR2 SNEGSKA (reference sequence). The CDR3 runs to 15 residues. The CDR3 nucleotides read TGCAGTGTTCTAACGGGACAGGGATACACAGATACGCAGTATTTT. This sequence encodes CSVLTGQGYTDTQYF.

This rearrangement joins TRBV11-3 to TRBJ2-7, with 13 bases that match TRBD2. Germline V gene lookup returns CDR1 SGHNT and CDR2 YENEEA. The trim removed 5 bases at V and 6 bases at J, leaving 10 bases unmatched. This CDR3 spans 16 amino acids. Here the CDR3 reads CASSPGTSGIPGEQYF. CDR3 bases: TGTGCCAGCAGCCCCGGGACTAGCGGGATCCCTGGCGAGCAGTACTTC.

This clonotype has a handful of counts. The gene calls are TRBV24-1 and TRBJ1-1; 7 bases fit TRBD1. This CDR3 is 15 amino acids long. The V gene end was trimmed by 7 bases and the J gene end by 1 base; junction bases not matched to a gene: 8. Looked up from germline, CDR1 is KGHDR and CDR2 is SFDVKD. Here the CDR3 reads CATRSTTGTNTEAFF. CDR3 in DNA: TGTGCCACCAGGTCGACGACAGGGACGAACACTGAAGCTTTCTTT.

The V and J genes are TRBV11-2 and TRBJ1-6; no definite D call. This CDR3 spans 15 amino acids. Germline V CDR1 and CDR2: SGHAT, FQNNGV. V shed 2 bases and J shed 6 bases, with 11 bases lying between them. The CDR3, as DNA: TGTGCCAGCAGCTTACAAGTGACAAGTAATTCACCCCTCCACTTT. The encoded protein is CASSLQVTSNSPLHF.

In regard to this clonotype: Its ends do not fully match the called genes, so a read error is possible. The CDR3 loop is CGARRMPNEKLFF. CDR3 bases: TGCGGTGCTAGACGCATGCCGAATGAAAAACTGTTTTTT. The chain uses TRBV20-1 and TRBJ1-4; D gene unclear. The CDR3 consists of 13 residues. CDR1 DFQATT and CDR2 SNEGSKA come from the germline V gene (reference sequence).

The sample holds a few counts of this clonotype. The chain joins TRBV20-1 to TRBJ1-1, with D hard to call. CDR3 length equals 12 residues. CDR1 and CDR2 (germline): DFQATT, SNEGSKA (reference sequence). Trimming removed 3 bases at V and 6 bases at J, with 11 bases between. The chain's CDR3 is CSARKGAAEAFF. The CDR3 region has the DNA TGCAGTGCTAGGAAGGGAGCGGCTGAAGCTTTCTTT.

This clonotype was seen repeatedly, ten times or more. The chain recombines TRBV10-3 with TRBJ2-7; D remains unclear. Germline values: CDR1 ENHRY, CDR2 SYGVKD. The V end lost 6 bases, the J end lost 0 bases, and 12 bases lay between the germline ends. The CDR3 length is 14 residues. For the CDR3, the DNA is TGTGCCATCAGCACCCCTGAAAGCTCCTACGAGCAGTACTTC. This translates into CAISTPESSYEQYF.

This chain links TRBV7-9 with TRBJ2-7; 7 nucleotides align to TRBD2. The trim removed 6 bases at V and 4 bases at J, leaving 15 bases unmatched. The length of the CDR3 is 16 residues. Looked up from germline, CDR1 is SEHNR and CDR2 is FQNEAQ (reference sequence). This chain's CDR3 is CASSIWVAGVSYEQYF. CDR3 coding DNA: TGTGCCAGCAGTATATGGGTTGCGGGAGTCTCTTACGAGCAGTACTTC.

Many counts were recorded for this clonotype. This sequence joins TRBV2 and TRBJ2-7; TRBD1 might be the D (6 bases). V lost 6 bases and J lost 2, with 8 bases in between. The CDR3 spans 12 residues. CDR1 is SNHLY, CDR2 FYNNEI, per germline. CDR3 loop: CASRQGPYEQYF. DNA of the CDR3: TGTGCCAGCAGACAGGGCCCCTACGAGCAGTACTTC.

This clonotype has ten or more counts. The chain recombines TRBV3-1 with TRBJ2-7; unclear D gene. V dropped 1 base and J dropped 6 bases, with 10 bases sitting between them. CDR1 LGHDT and CDR2 YNNKEL come from the germline V gene (reference sequence). The CDR3 runs to 13 residues. CDR3 DNA: TGTGCCAGCAGCCAAGTCCCCACCGGCGAGCAGTACTTC. Its translation: CASSQVPTGEQYF.

This clonotype was seen ten or more times. The chain uses TRBV11-2 and TRBJ1-1, with D hard to call. The CDR3 spans 15 residues. The germline V gene encodes CDR1 SGHAT and CDR2 FQNNGV. V was trimmed by 0 bases and J by 5 bases, leaving 13 bases between them. CDR3 in DNA: TGTGCCAGCAGCTTAGACACCGTCCCGACGACTGAAGCTTTCTTT. Translated: CASSLDTVPTTEAFF. Complete variable domain (other parts from reference TRBV11-2 and TRBJ1-1): EAGVAQSPRYKIIEKRQSVAFWCNPISGHATLYWYQQILGQGPKLLIQFQNNGVVDDSQLPKDRFSAERLKGVDSTLKIQPAKLEDSAVYLCASSLDTVPTTEAFFGQGTRLTVV.

The chain recombines TRBV11-3 with TRBJ1-1, with D uncertain. This CDR3 has 17 residues. V was pared by 1 base and J by 0 bases, with 15 bases between. Germline CDR1 SGHNT, CDR2 YENEEA. The CDR3 sequence: CASSLGGTLGLNTEAFF. As DNA, the CDR3 is TGTGCCAGCAGCTTAGGGGGAACCTTAGGACTGAACACTGAAGCTTTCTTT.

This clonotype was observed at least ten times. The CDR3 reads CATGRGTGGSSQYF. The CDR3 region has the DNA TGTGCCACAGGGCGGGGGACAGGGGGCTCGTCCCAGTACTTC. The rearrangement uses TRBV25-1 and TRBJ2-7; TRBD1 matches at 12 bases. Trimming took 10 bases from V and 10 from J; bases not matched to a gene: 14. The CDR3 totals 14 residues. The V gene's germline CDR1 is MGHDK and CDR2 SYGVNS.

The chain has TRBV5-6 and TRBJ1-2, with a tentative D call TRBD1 (5 bases). CDR1 and CDR2 (germline): SGHDT, YYEEEE. The CDR3 has 14 residues. The germline V and J ends were trimmed by 0 bases and 4 bases, with 10 bases remaining between them. CDR3 loop: CASSLGSGIYGYTF. CDR3 DNA sequence: TGTGCCAGCAGCTTGGGTTCAGGGATCTATGGCTACACCTTC.

The V call is TRBV27, the J call TRBJ2-7; D may correspond to TRBD1 or TRBD2 (7 bases each). V lost 4 bases and J lost 12, with 22 bases in between. CDR1 MNHEY and CDR2 SMNVEV come from the germline V gene (reference sequence). CDR3 size: 14 residues. Here the CDR3 reads CASSSPWEGARRYF. In nucleotides, the CDR3 is TGTGCCAGCAGTTCCCCGTGGGAGGGGGCTCGGCGGTACTTC.

The CDR3 bases are TGTGCCAGCAGCCGTTCTAGCGGGGGCGGCCCAGATACGCAGTATTTT. This encodes CASSRSSGGGPDTQYF. The rearrangement links TRBV3-1 to TRBJ2-3; 10 nucleotides agree with TRBD2. This CDR3 has 16 amino acids. V shed 4 bases, J shed 4 bases, and the junction held 8 bases outside the gene matches. Per germline, CDR1 LGHDT and CDR2 YNNKEL (reference sequence).

This clonotype has a count of ten or more. The chain is built from TRBV6-5 and TRBJ1-1; TRBD1 aligns across 7 bases. Per the germline V gene, CDR1 is MNHEY and CDR2 is SVGAGI. This CDR3 spans 16 amino acids. J gave up 3 bases and V 3 bases, and 10 bases lay outside the gene matches. DNA of the CDR3: TGTGCCAGCAGTTATAACAGGGGCGGAGGGTACACTGAAGCTTTCTTT. This sequence encodes CASSYNRGGGYTEAFF.

The sample holds many counts of this clonotype. This chain connects TRBV2 to TRBJ1-2, with TRBD1 matching 8 bases. J was trimmed by 4 bases and V by 6 bases; bases with no gene match: 4. This CDR3 comprises 13 residues. CDR1 SNHLY and CDR2 FYNNEI come from the germline V gene. CDR3 in DNA: TGTGCCAGCAGCGTAGACAGGGGCTATGGCTACACCTTC. Amino acids: CASSVDRGYGYTF.

A few counts support this clonotype. This chain connects TRBV7-2 to TRBJ2-2; D is undetermined. The germline gives CDR1 SGHTA, CDR2 FQGNSA. V was shortened by 0 bases and J by 4 bases, with 12 bases between the two germline ends. The CDR3 has 16 amino acids. The CDR3 nucleotides read TGTGCCAGCAGCTTAGCGGGGAACGAAGGCACCGGGGAGCTGTTTTTT. Its protein product is CASSLAGNEGTGELFF.

Notes on this clonotype: Being one base from a much bigger clone, this may be a read error. The gene calls are TRBV7-9 and TRBJ2-7, with 7 bases fitting TRBD2. The ends lost 5 bases at V and 6 bases at J; junction bases unmatched: 10. There are 14 residues in the CDR3. CDR1 and CDR2 from the germline V gene are SEHNR and FQNEAQ (reference sequence). CDR3 loop: CASSPGRGGGEQYF. The CDR3, as DNA: TGTGCCAGCAGCCCCGGCCGGGGCGGGGGCGAGCAGTACTTC.

V gene TRBV7-2 combines with J gene TRBJ2-3; 9 nucleotides line up with TRBD2. V was clipped by 6 bases and J by 6 bases; unmatched bases: 10. CDR3 size: 15 residues. Germline CDR1 SGHTA, CDR2 FQGNSA. The CDR3 loop reads CASSRSGRFLDTQYF. The DNA of the CDR3 is TGTGCCAGCAGTCGTAGCGGGAGATTTCTGGATACGCAGTATTTT. The whole variable domain, filled in from reference TRBV7-2 and TRBJ2-3, reads GAGVSQSPSNKVTEKGKDVELRCDPISGHTALYWYRQSLGQGLEFLIYFQGNSAPDKSGLPSDRFSAERTGGSVSTLTIQRTQQEDSAVYLCASSRSGRFLDTQYFGPGTRLTVL.

At least ten counts were recorded for this clonotype. The V gene is TRBV12-3 or TRBV12-4, the J gene TRBJ1-5; D is ambiguous. The germline V and J ends were trimmed by 3 bases and 9 bases, with 12 bases remaining between them. CDR3 size: 13 residues. The chain's CDR3 is CASSFGPRVPQHF. CDR3 nucleotide sequence: TGTGCCAGCAGTTTCGGCCCCCGGGTGCCCCAGCATTTT.

J is TRBJ1-2 and V is TRBV29-1; TRBD1 is a possible D gene (5 bases). Trimming cost V 2 bases and J 6 bases, with 7 bases left between them. Germline V gene lookup returns CDR1 SQVTM and CDR2 ANQGSEA. The CDR3 is made up of 11 amino acids. The CDR3 region is CSVEKGNGYTF. The CDR3 DNA reads TGCAGCGTTGAAAAGGGGAATGGCTACACCTTC.

This chain links TRBV6-1 with TRBJ1-3; 8 nucleotides match TRBD1. After removal of 5 bases from V and 3 bases from J, the junction contained 6 bases not matched to a gene. This CDR3 is built from 15 residues. CDR1 is MNHNS and CDR2 is SASEGT in the germline V gene. The CDR3 DNA reads as TGTGCCAGCAGTAACACAGGGGGTGGTGGAAACACCATATATTTT. Amino acids: CASSNTGGGGNTIYF.

This clonotype was counted between two and nine times. In DNA form, the CDR3 reads TGTGCCAGCAGCGCACCGGGACAGGGAGCAGATACGCAGTATTTT. Its translation: CASSAPGQGADTQYF. The chain couples TRBV7-9 to TRBJ2-3; the match to TRBD1 covers 9 bases. Germline V gives CDR1 SEHNR, CDR2 FQNEAQ (reference sequence). The CDR3 has 15 amino acids. V lost 5 bases to trimming and J lost 4 bases; unmatched junction nucleotides: 7.

This clonotype was found many times. CDR3 region: CSTPSGPGQETQYF. In DNA, the CDR3 is TGCAGTACCCCCAGTGGCCCAGGTCAAGAGACCCAGTACTTC. The chain combines TRBV20-1 with TRBJ2-5; D gene uncertain. Germline V CDR1 and CDR2: DFQATT, SNEGSKA (reference sequence). Between the trimmed V and J ends, which lost 8 bases and 2 bases, there was a span of 18 bases. The CDR3 has 14 residues.

This clonotype was counted ten times or more. V and J are TRBV7-9 and TRBJ2-7; a weak D match, TRBD1 (6 bases). Germline assignment: CDR1 SEHNR and CDR2 FQNEAQ (reference sequence). Between the trimmed V and J ends, which lost 2 bases and 5 bases, there was a span of 10 bases. The CDR3 has 13 amino acids. CDR3 DNA: TGTGCCAGCAGCTTAACAGGGAGCAACGAGCAGTACTTC. Protein product: CASSLTGSNEQYF.

Ten or more counts support this clonotype. V gene TRBV3-1 combines with J gene TRBJ2-1; TRBD2 agrees at 14 bases. After removal of 4 bases from V and 6 bases from J, the junction contained 8 bases not matched to a gene. This CDR3 has 17 residues. The germline V gene has CDR1 LGHDT and CDR2 YNNKEL (reference sequence). The CDR3 here is CASSPLPGLAGANEQFF. The CDR3, as DNA: TGTGCCAGCAGCCCCTTACCGGGACTAGCGGGGGCCAATGAGCAGTTCTTC.